Below, 13 T cell receptor beta chains from the same sample are listed, as sequenced in a study of cytomegalovirus exposure and HLA in healthy donors. Primers: 60 Vbeta forward and 13 Jbeta reverse. The repertoire was sequenced with immunoSEQ multiplex PCR; TCRdb's copy has only in-frame clones and lacks some. The sample has 90,000 to 150,000 clones; 65% to 85% are singletons. Sequencing was performed on PBMCs. The source is a woman between 40 and 55 years old in good health and CMV-seropositive.

V is TRBV9 and J is TRBJ2-5, with TRBD2 matching over 8 bases. The germline V gene encodes CDR1 SGDLS and CDR2 YYNGEE. This CDR3 spans 16 amino acids. The ends lost 3 bases at V and 5 bases at J; junction bases unmatched: 12. Here the CDR3 DNA reads TGTGCCAGCAGCGGAACACTAGCGGACGTAAGGGAGACCCAGTACTTC. Residues: CASSGTLADVRETQYF.

The chain recombines TRBV10-3 with TRBJ1-3; D uncertain. Germline CDR1 reads ENHRY; CDR2 reads SYGVKD. The CDR3 is 11 residues long. V lost 10 bases, J lost 2 bases, and 6 bases lay in between. In DNA, the CDR3 is TGTGCCACCGTCGCTGGAAACACCATATATTTT. Residues: CATVAGNTIYF.

This clone was observed a single time. The chain has TRBV4-3 and TRBJ1-1; D is unresolved. The CDR3 has 14 amino acids. Germline CDR1 is LGHNA and CDR2 is YSLEER. Trimming removed 0 bases from V and 3 bases from J, with 8 bases in between. The CDR3 is CASSQDPRDTEAFF. The CDR3 bases are TGCGCCAGCAGCCAAGACCCCCGGGACACTGAAGCTTTCTTT.

The V and J genes are TRBV7-2 and TRBJ1-4; no clear D gene. There are 12 residues in the CDR3. V lost 4 bases and J lost 7, with 7 bases in between. Germline lookup yields CDR1 SGHTA and CDR2 FQGNSA. DNA of the CDR3: TGTGCCAGCAGCTCTCCCAGTGAAAAACTGTTTTTT. Amino acids: CASSSPSEKLFF.

The chain carries TRBV7-8 and TRBJ1-5; D is possibly TRBD1 (5 bases). The CDR3 is 15 amino acids. In germline, CDR1 is SGHVS, CDR2 FQNEAQ. The V end lost 1 base, the J end lost 6 bases, and 13 bases lay between the germline ends. CDR3 protein: CASSLGQSLTQPQHF. The CDR3 bases are TGTGCCAGCAGCTTAGGACAGTCTCTCACTCAGCCCCAGCATTTT.

V usage is TRBV18 and J usage is TRBJ1-2; D is possibly TRBD1 (5 bases). The CDR3 length is 14 residues. Germline V gene data show CDR1 as KGHSH and CDR2 as LQKENI. The V and J ends lost 1 base and 6 bases respectively, with 12 bases between them. CDR3 sequence reads: CASSPRAGNDGYTF. DNA for the CDR3: TGTGCCAGCTCACCACGTGCAGGGAACGATGGCTACACCTTC.

This clone was detected only a few times. The V call is TRBV18, the J call TRBJ2-1, with a weak D call TRBD1 (5 bases). The germline V gene has CDR1 KGHSH and CDR2 LQKENI. Trimming stripped 0 bases from V and 4 bases from J, with 19 bases between. The CDR3 totals 18 residues. The CDR3 protein is CASSPPGARAFGYNEQFF. In nucleotides, the CDR3 is TGTGCCAGCTCACCACCGGGCGCCAGGGCTTTCGGTTACAATGAGCAGTTCTTC.

The V call is TRBV30, the J call TRBJ2-7; no clear D. The CDR3 totals 13 residues. Trimming removed 4 bases from V and 1 base from J, with 11 bases in between. Germline CDR1 is GTSNPN and CDR2 is SVGIG (reference sequence). CDR3 in DNA: TGTGCCTGGACCCATGGAGCATCCTACGAGCAGTACTTC. The encoded protein is CAWTHGASYEQYF.

This chain links TRBV4-3 with TRBJ1-3, with D unresolved. The germline gives CDR1 LGHNA, CDR2 YSLEER. The CDR3 covers 16 residues. The V gene lost 1 base and the J gene lost 0 bases, with 10 bases spanning the gap. The CDR3 loop reads CASSQGAHNSGNTIYF. CDR3 nucleotides: TGCGCCAGCAGCCAAGGGGCCCATAACTCTGGAAACACCATATATTTT.

The chain uses TRBV7-2 and TRBJ1-6, with unresolved D. Trimming pared 0 bases from V and 8 bases from J, leaving 5 bases between. This CDR3 region has 13 residues. The germline V gene has CDR1 SGHTA and CDR2 FQGNSA. CDR3 DNA: TGTGCCAGCAGCTTAGCGAGGGATTCACCCCTCCACTTT. Translation gives CASSLARDSPLHF.

This rearrangement joins TRBV4-2 to TRBJ2-6; D might be TRBD1 (6 bases). The germline V gene has CDR1 LGHNA and CDR2 YNFKEQ. This CDR3 region has 17 residues. V lost 3 bases and J 0 bases, leaving 12 bases between the germline ends. The CDR3 here is CASSQGAGDSGANVLTF. CDR3 DNA: TGTGCCAGCAGCCAGGGGGCAGGGGACTCTGGGGCCAACGTCCTGACTTTC.

This chain uses TRBV5-1 with TRBJ1-5; 9 nucleotides match TRBD1. The germline gives CDR1 SGHRS, CDR2 YFSETQ. V shed 4 bases and J 4 bases; nucleotides not matched to a gene: 12. The CDR3 spans 17 residues. The CDR3 sequence: CASSPTYGGQGNQPQHF. In DNA form, the CDR3 reads TGCGCCAGCAGCCCTACTTATGGGGGACAGGGAAATCAGCCCCAGCATTTT.

This clone has more than one count but fewer than ten. The genes are TRBV5-8 and TRBJ2-6; a weak D match, TRBD1 (6 bases). CDR3 length equals 16 residues. Germline V lookup: CDR1 SGHTS, CDR2 YDEGEE. The V end was cut by 1 base, the J end by 4 bases, with 12 bases between. The CDR3 sequence is CASSLSHRAGANVLTF. The CDR3 nucleotides read TGTGCCAGCAGCTTGAGCCACAGGGCCGGGGCCAACGTCCTGACTTTC.